This record concerns one TCR beta chain sequence. The data are from a study of OX40 agonist ivuxolimab in advanced cancers. Study as a whole: Patients received ivuxolimab, an intravenous treatment, every 2 weeks at 0.01 to 10 mg/kg. From about 23 to 85 years was the age range, with a mean of approximately 63 years, and about 83% were male. Prior checkpoint blockade (anti-PD-1, anti-PD-L1 or anti-CTLA-4) was permitted; approximately 44% had it. Two patients with cutaneous melanoma and one with hepatocellular carcinoma, three in total, showed partial responses.

TCRdb's table, derived via immunoSEQ multiplex PCR, lists solely in-frame clones and lacks some. The sample shows 65,000 to 100,000 clones, roughly 94% of them seen only once. V dropped 3 bases and J dropped 5 bases, with 11 bases sitting between them. In germline, CDR1 is LNHDA, CDR2 SQIVND (reference sequence). There are 13 residues in the CDR3. Sequenced here: CD4+ or CD8+ T cells sorted from blood, sampled in a trial of the OX40 agonist ivuxolimab. This sequence joins TRBV19 and TRBJ2-7; D may correspond to TRBD1 or TRBD2 (5 bases each). This TCR came from an adult with an advanced solid tumor such as melanoma, head and neck, liver or kidney cancer. CDR3 in amino acids: CASSIGGPNEQYF. Here the CDR3 DNA reads TGTGCCAGTAGTATTGGGGGTCCGAACGAGCAGTACTTC.